These 18 T cell receptor beta chains came from one sample sequenced in a study of shared clonotypes between healthy human individuals. Using immunoSEQ multiplex PCR, the repertoire was profiled, and TCRdb retains in-frame clones only, with some absent. The sample contains some 1,400,000 clones, roughly 96% of which appear only once. Sequencing input: naive CD4+ T cells sorted from blood. This sample's subset: CD45RA+ positively selected. All receptors come from a young man in good health.

As for this clone: The sample has other DNA sequences that encode this CDR3 too. This chain uses TRBV14 with TRBJ2-7; no reliable D call. The CDR3 runs 11 residues. V lost 3 bases and J lost 3, with 3 bases in between. Germline CDR1 and CDR2: SGHDN and FVKESK. CDR3 in amino acids: CASSQDYEQYF. Written as DNA, the CDR3 is TGTGCCAGCAGCCAGGACTACGAGCAGTACTTC.

J is TRBJ2-5 and V is TRBV30; D is uncertain. The CDR3 spans 13 residues. The V end lost 4 bases, the J end lost 11 bases, and 20 bases lay between the germline ends. The V gene's germline CDR1 is GTSNPN and CDR2 SVGIG (reference sequence). CDR3 coding DNA: TGTGCCTGGAATCTTAGGCAGGATGGCACTCAGTACTTC. Protein sequence: CAWNLRQDGTQYF.

This clone was seen more than once but under ten times. At the DNA level, this CDR3 is encoded by other sequences in the same sample as well. CDR3 in DNA: TGTGCCAGCTCACCGACTAGTTCCTACGAGCAGTACTTC. Translated, it gives CASSPTSSYEQYF. This rearrangement joins TRBV18 to TRBJ2-7, with D tentatively TRBD2 (6 bases). Germline V CDR1 and CDR2: KGHSH, LQKENI. V lost 3 bases to trimming and J lost 1 base, with 7 bases between them. The CDR3 contains 13 residues.

The rearrangement uses TRBV6-5 and TRBJ2-7; D is unresolved. Germline CDR1 and CDR2: MNHEY and SVGAGI. This CDR3 comprises 15 residues. V dropped 6 bases and J dropped 0 bases, with 15 bases sitting between them. DNA of the CDR3: TGTGCCAGCAGGTCGGGCCTTCAAAGCTCCTACGAGCAGTACTTC. Encoded protein: CASRSGLQSSYEQYF.

This clone has only one observation. The chain carries TRBV21-1 and TRBJ2-7; the listed D gene, TRBD2, was not tested against the DNA. TRBV21-1 is noted as a pseudogene. There are 15 residues in the CDR3. CDR3 residues: CARTVGAALPYEQYF. CDR3 nucleotide sequence: TGTGCCAGGACGGTGGGAGCGGCACTCCCCTACGAGCAGTACTTC.

The rearrangement joins TRBV9 to TRBJ1-2; TRBD1 might be the D (6 bases). There are 15 residues in the CDR3. The germline CDR1 and CDR2 sequences are SGDLS and YYNGEE. The ends were cut back, 1 base at V and 11 bases at J, with 21 bases in the middle. The CDR3 DNA sequence: TGTGCCAGCAGCGTACTGGGGGAACCCGGACAGATGTACACCTTC. This translates into CASSVLGEPGQMYTF.

V and J are TRBV28 and TRBJ2-1; 8 bases fit TRBD2. The germline V gene encodes CDR1 MDHEN and CDR2 SYDVKM. The CDR3 covers 13 residues. Germline trimming cut 8 bases from V and 3 bases from J; bases unmatched to any gene: 3. The CDR3 spells CASGGLVYNEQFF. CDR3 sequence (DNA): TGTGCCAGCGGGGGACTAGTCTACAATGAGCAGTTCTTC.

As concerns this clone: Other nucleotide sequences from this sample produce the same CDR3. The chain couples TRBV5-1 to TRBJ2-7; D gene unclear. From germline, CDR1 is SGHRS and CDR2 YFSETQ. Trimming cost V 1 base and J 0 bases, with 5 bases left between them. CDR3 length: 13 amino acids. The CDR3, as DNA: TGCGCCAGCAGCTTGTCGTCCTCCTACGAGCAGTACTTC. This gives the protein CASSLSSSYEQYF.

V usage is TRBV6-6 and J usage is TRBJ1-1, with unresolved D. Trimming took off 6 bases at V and 1 base at J, with 9 bases between the two ends. The CDR3 has 13 amino acids. Germline loops: CDR1 MNHNY, CDR2 SVGAGI (reference sequence). CDR3 amino acids: CASSLDGNTEAFF. The CDR3 DNA sequence: TGTGCCAGCAGCCTCGACGGGAACACTGAAGCTTTCTTT.

This chain joins TRBV5-6 and TRBJ2-1; TRBD2 aligns across 13 bases. The V gene end was trimmed by 1 base and the J gene end by 4 bases; junction bases not matched to a gene: 11. The CDR3 is 19 residues long. Germline values: CDR1 SGHDT, CDR2 YYEEEE. The CDR3 reads CASSLLWTSGRMDYNEQFF. The CDR3 region has the DNA TGTGCCAGCAGCTTGTTGTGGACTAGCGGGAGAATGGATTACAATGAGCAGTTCTTC.

The rearrangement joins TRBV30 to TRBJ2-1; D is unclear. The CDR3 covers 11 residues. V was pared by 0 bases and J by 9 bases, with 6 bases between. The germline V gene encodes CDR1 GTSNPN and CDR2 SVGIG (reference sequence). Here the CDR3 DNA reads TGTGCCTGGAGTGTAACGGGTGAGCAGTTCTTC. Translating gives CAWSVTGEQFF.

This sequence joins TRBV11-1 and TRBJ2-1; 12 bases line up with TRBD1. The CDR3 sequence is 17 residues long. CDR1 SGHAT and CDR2 FQDESV come from the germline V gene (reference sequence). With V trimmed by 5 bases and J by 2 bases, 7 bases remained unmatched. Here the CDR3 DNA reads TGTGCCAGCAGCCGGGACAGGGGGCGTCTCCCCTACAATGAGCAGTTCTTC. Translation: CASSRDRGRLPYNEQFF.

The chain has TRBV19 and TRBJ2-2; D call uncertain. Germline CDR1 LNHDA, CDR2 SQIVND (reference sequence). The CDR3 covers 14 residues. V lost 5 bases and J lost 7, with 14 bases in between. The CDR3 DNA follows: TGTGCCAGTAGTCTTCAAAGGGTGAGCGGGGAGCTGTTTTTT. This translates into CASSLQRVSGELFF.

The chain combines TRBV7-9 with TRBJ1-1, with D uncertain. The CDR3 runs to 13 residues. Germline lookup yields CDR1 SEHNR and CDR2 FQNEAQ (reference sequence). V was trimmed by 3 bases and J by 5 bases, leaving 10 bases between them. CDR3 sequence reads: CASSFGDWTEAFF. The CDR3 DNA reads as TGTGCCAGCAGCTTCGGGGATTGGACTGAAGCTTTCTTT. Complete variable domain (other parts from reference TRBV7-9 and TRBJ1-1): DTGVSQNPRHKITKRGQNVTFRCDPISEHNRLYWYRQTLGQGPEFLTYFQNEAQLEKSRLLSDRFSAERPKGSFSTLEIQRTEQGDSAMYLCASSFGDWTEAFFGQGTRLTVV.

The rearrangement links TRBV29-1 to TRBJ2-2; D remains ambiguous. Trimming took 4 bases from V and 6 from J, leaving 9 bases between them. This CDR3 spans 12 amino acids. CDR1 is SQVTM and CDR2 is ANQGSEA in the germline V gene. The CDR3 reads CSVAWASGELFF. Written as DNA, the CDR3 is TGCAGCGTTGCTTGGGCCTCCGGGGAGCTGTTTTTT.

CDR3 in amino acids: CASKAPGQPQDTF. The CDR3 DNA is TGTGCCAGCAAAGCACCGGGACAACCACAGGACACCTTC. This rearrangement joins TRBV2 to TRBJ1-2, with a tentative D call TRBD1 (6 bases). V shed 7 bases and J shed 12 bases, with 21 bases lying between them. Germline V gene lookup returns CDR1 SNHLY and CDR2 FYNNEI. The CDR3 has 13 amino acids.

This chain links TRBV12-2 with TRBJ2-7; the table's D call, TRBD2, was not checked against the DNA. TRBV12-2 has pseudogene status. This CDR3 contains 20 residues. CDR3 nucleotide sequence: TGTGCAAGTCGCTTAGGGGGTAGTGGACTAGCGGGAGGGAATCCCTACGAGCAGTACTTC. Its translation is CASRLGGSGLAGGNPYEQYF.

V usage is TRBV6-4 and J usage is TRBJ1-3, with a tentative D call TRBD1 (5 bases). V lost 7 bases, J lost 4 bases, and 20 bases lay in between. CDR1 is MRHNA and CDR2 is SNTAGT in the germline V gene. This CDR3 comprises 16 residues. CDR3 bases: TGTGCCAGCAAGGTCGGCCAGGGCAATGACGGAAACACCATATATTTT. Translated, it gives CASKVGQGNDGNTIYF.